This T cell receptor beta chain was captured in a study of blood T cell repertoires in COVID-19. As for the study in general: Samples of COVID-19 (acute and convalescent) were obtained from the United States, Italy and Spain. PBMCs, B-cell-depleted T cells, or T cells were the source of the cDNA or gDNA that made up the material.

In the original analysis: Reference gene primers were amplified, and this amplification served to estimate nucleated cell counts. Sequencing was performed with immunoSEQ multiplex PCR; in TCRdb, only in-frame clones are kept and a portion is missing. The V and J calls and clone size are taken from that table; D and trimming were inferred from the DNA. The sample lists about 120,000 clones, 75% to 80% occurring once. This clone was detected only once. The CDR3 has 15 residues. CDR1 is PRHDT and CDR2 is FYEKMQ in the germline V gene (reference sequence). The V gene lost 1 base and the J gene lost 1 base, with 10 bases spanning the gap.

This TCR derives from a human donor in a cohort sampled during active COVID-19. The source material was peripheral blood. The chain joins TRBV13 to TRBJ1-1, with D possibly matching TRBD1 (5 bases). The DNA for the CDR3 is TGTGCCAGCAGCTTAGAAGGGCAGGGGAACACTGAAGCTTTCTTT. This gives the protein CASSLEGQGNTEAFF.